This T cell receptor beta chain was observed in a study of T cell repertoires in cytomegalovirus infection. As for the study in general: Indicated by public TCR beta signatures were CMV infection and matching HLA type. The study's findings and limits: Based on cumulative public TCR beta family frequency, carriers of CMV plus the relevant HLA were identified.

The CDR3 extends over 16 amino acids. V lost 1 base and J lost 4, with 16 bases in between. Germline V gives CDR1 SGHVS, CDR2 FNYEAQ. TCRdb re-called the reads through MiXCR, storing one row per CDR3 protein. Among approximately 630,000 distinct CDR3 sequences listed, less than 25% were seen once. In this sample, this clonotype turned up many times. Its antigen is still unknown. The gene calls are TRBV7-6 and TRBJ1-1; maybe TRBD1 (6 bases). The TCR was taken from a human donor in good health (CMV status not recorded). Some clones in this sample may be carry-over from other donors' samples. Sequenced material: CD8+ T cells from PBMCs. The DNA of the CDR3 is TGTGCCAGCAGCTTAGTACAGGGAGAGTACGTCACTGAAGCTTTCTTT. Its protein product is CASSLVQGEYVTEAFF.